This entry features one T cell receptor beta chain sequence. What it recognizes is unknown. One junction end disagrees with the germline gene, perhaps due to a read error. The data originate from a study of radiation and T cells in renal cell carcinoma. Study observations and caveats: In blood, top tumor clones expanded by 2 weeks, shrinking by 4. Pretreatment tumor biopsies were lacking, so baseline clonotypes are unknown.

Time point indicated: blood 2 weeks post-SBRT. Described treatment: 15 Gy SBRT to primary tumor, nephrectomy 4 weeks later. Serial blood draws occurred at baseline and 2 and 4 weeks post-SBRT. The patient's renal cell carcinoma had clear cell pathology. The CDR3 totals 15 residues. Per germline, CDR1 MNHEY and CDR2 SMNVEV (reference sequence). Clones were read by immunoSEQ multiplex PCR, and TCRdb kept only the in-frame ones, dropping some. The sample contains 100,000 to 150,000 clones, around 81% of which appear only once. The specimen comprised blood, sampled from a patient whose treatment included radiotherapy and nephrectomy. The chain uses TRBV27 and TRBJ2-1; 13 bases match TRBD2. The origin of this receptor is a man in his fifties or sixties with renal cell carcinoma. The CDR3: CASSLWTSGSSERFF. The DNA of the CDR3 is TGTGCCAGCAGTCTGTGGACTAGCGGGAGCTCCGAGCGGTTCTTC.